This paragraph reports one T cell receptor beta chain. The clone's antigen remains unknown. Base qualities are not recorded, but no much larger clone differs from it by a single base. TCR CDR3 regions were amplified from genomic DNA by multiplex PCR using the deep immunoSEQ assay. Genomic DNA extracted from each cell subset was distributed evenly over all wells of several immunoSEQ 96-well plates, and each plate served as one replicate. Each replicate PCR for sorted subsets received around 0.2 ug genomic DNA, equal to some 32,000 T cell genomes. The purified libraries were quantified using a Qubit 3.0 fluorometer, sized with a Bioanalyzer 2100, and then quantified again using the KAPA Library Quantification kit. Every immunoSEQ 96-well plate was sequenced on a separate single-read 150-cycle Illumina NextSeq 550 flow cell. The published analysis was carried out like this. The immunoSEQ output contained only junctional sequences without quality scores, so filtering could not match that applied to full-length reads. Sequences were annotated with PyIR, a Python wrapper for IgBLAST v1.9, and V/J genes and CDR3 were assigned using IMGT germline references. Reads were removed for weak V/J assignments (E-value above 1e-6), missing CDR3, stop codons, out-of-frame junctions, or ambiguous translated residues. V3J clonotypes were defined by identical inferred V gene, J gene, and CDR3 amino acid sequence. Percentage overlap between repertoires was computed as shared unique clonotypes divided by the size of the smaller repertoire. Richness of each repertoire was evaluated using RTK rarefaction, the Chao1 estimator, and Recon v2.1 estimates of unobserved clonotypes. For all TCRbeta clonotypes obtained by the gDNA method from several donors, generation probabilities were computed with OLGA. TCRdb's version of the immuneACCESS table is confined to in-frame rearrangements and falls short of the full clone set. An unresolved V gene accounts for under half of the shortfall where checked; the remainder is of unknown origin. The DNA was the basis for D and trimming; V, J and clone size are from that table. The sample table holds 1,400,000 or so clones, of which about 98.5% were seen once. The top ten clones comprise approximately 0.4% of the sample.

The donors were healthy, HIV-negative adults with no recently reported acute infections or vaccinations. Every donor was a Caucasian adult residing in Nashville, Tennessee, USA. CD4+ T cells were enriched by magnetic negative selection, after which naive cells were positively selected on CD45RA and the negative fraction was taken as the memory subset. Blood was collected by leukapheresis, and PBMCs were isolated by Ficoll-Histopaque density gradient centrifugation and then cryopreserved in liquid nitrogen vapor phase. Analytical flow cytometry was used to check the purity and quantity of each magnetically sorted T cell population. Genomic DNA was isolated from every sorted fraction and measured by UV absorbance on a Nanodrop 2000c. This sample was included in a study of shared clonotypes between healthy human individuals (dated by TCRdb to 2020 to 2022). Broadly, across the study: The cohort included a few men and a couple of women between 18 and 49 years of age. Leukapheresis yielded between about 0.85 and 9 billion PBMCs per donor. The study deeply sequenced blood TCR repertoires of five healthy adults to estimate repertoire size and the extent of clonotype sharing between individuals. To increase sequencing depth and limit assay-specific biases, different laboratories used diverse techniques to prepare libraries and sequence TCR repertoires. For each donor, three plates each were used for CD4 naive and CD4 memory, two plates were used for CD8 naive, and one plate was used for CD8 memory.

The CDR3 spans 16 residues, from the cysteine through the phenylalanine. The retained sequence is limited to the CDR3, 48 bases, with the frame set at the first base. Compared with germline, V lacks 5 bases and J lacks 0 bases; bases without a gene match: 6. For CDR1 and CDR2, the germline V gene (reference sequence) lists SEHNR and FQNEAQ. What the authors observed across the whole study: Pairwise subsampling indicated that sequencing depth was expected to affect the degree of clonotype sharing among donors. Incomplete sequencing was indicated by rarefaction of sorted-subset datasets, despite the large sequencing depth. Compared with non-shared clonotypes, clonotypes shared by all four sorted-subset donors had higher generation probabilities. Sharing across a few donors was observed for approximately 5% of naive CD4, around 3.5% of naive CD8, about 2.5% of memory CD4, and around 0.4% of memory CD8 clonotypes. Larger estimated clonotype richness was generally found for naive subsets than for memory subsets. Sampling was restricted to blood, and TCR repertoires in tissues likely differ from the TCR repertoires found in blood. Because the study included only a small number of donors, the genetic and exposure-history diversity represented was limited.

Sequencing was carried out using naive CD4+ T cells sorted from blood. The sample's cell subset or site label is to be understood as: CD45RA+ positively selected. This chain is built from TRBV7-9 and TRBJ2-1, with 8 junctional bases fitting TRBD2. This receptor was identified in a man aged 25-45 years in good health. The sequenced DNA: TGTGCCAGCAGCCCTAAGGCGGGAGGCTCCTACAATGAGCAGTTCTTC. Translated, this is CASSPKAGGSYNEQFF.